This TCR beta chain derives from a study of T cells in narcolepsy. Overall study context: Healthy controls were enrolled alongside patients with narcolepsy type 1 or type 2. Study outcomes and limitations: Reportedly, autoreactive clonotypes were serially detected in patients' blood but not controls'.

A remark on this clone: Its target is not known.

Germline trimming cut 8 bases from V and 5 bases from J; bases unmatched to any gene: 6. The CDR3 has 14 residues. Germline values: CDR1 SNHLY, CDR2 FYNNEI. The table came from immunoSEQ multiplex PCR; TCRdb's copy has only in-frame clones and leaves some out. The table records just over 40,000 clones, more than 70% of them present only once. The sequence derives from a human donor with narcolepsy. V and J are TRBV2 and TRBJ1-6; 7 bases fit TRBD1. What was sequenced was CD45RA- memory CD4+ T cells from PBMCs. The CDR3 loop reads CASLRDSNNSPLHF. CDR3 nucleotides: TGTGCCAGCCTCCGGGACAGTAATAATTCACCCCTCCACTTT.